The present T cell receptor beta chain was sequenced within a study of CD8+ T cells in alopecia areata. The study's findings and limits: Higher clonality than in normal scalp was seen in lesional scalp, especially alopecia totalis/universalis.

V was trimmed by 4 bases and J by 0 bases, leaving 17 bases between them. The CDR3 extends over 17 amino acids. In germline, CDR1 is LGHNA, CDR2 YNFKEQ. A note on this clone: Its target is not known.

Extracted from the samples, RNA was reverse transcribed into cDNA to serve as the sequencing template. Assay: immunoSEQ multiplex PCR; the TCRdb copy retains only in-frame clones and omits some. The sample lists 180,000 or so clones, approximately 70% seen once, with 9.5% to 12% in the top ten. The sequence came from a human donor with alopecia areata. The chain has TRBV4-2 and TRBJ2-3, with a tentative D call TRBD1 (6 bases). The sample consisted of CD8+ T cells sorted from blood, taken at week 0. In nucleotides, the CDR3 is TGTGCCAGCAGCCGAAGACAGGTCTTCGAGAGCACAGATACGCAGTATTTT. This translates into CASSRRQVFESTDTQYF.